This entry features one TCR beta chain sequence. This sample was taken from a study of shared T cell receptors in the human thymus. Germline V lookup: CDR1 SEHNR, CDR2 FQNEAQ (reference sequence). The CDR3 length is 16 residues. V lost 2 bases and J lost 2; bases outside the gene matches: 6. The protocol was immunoSEQ multiplex PCR, while the TCRdb copy is restricted to in-frame clones and leaves out a portion. The sample yields some 700,000 clones, approximately 85% seen once. These same records also appear under a second study, on human thymus T cells. That source reports: Thymus tissue was removed during corrective cardiac surgery. Thymic and blood repertoires appeared to display a bias in their usage of V and J genes.

Source material: thymocytes. V and J are TRBV7-9 and TRBJ2-5; TRBD2 matches 9 bases. The sequence came from a girl less than two years old with a congenital heart defect. The CDR3 loop is CASSLRGRGGQETQYF. For the CDR3, the DNA is TGTGCCAGCAGCTTACGAGGGCGGGGGGGACAAGAGACCCAGTACTTC.